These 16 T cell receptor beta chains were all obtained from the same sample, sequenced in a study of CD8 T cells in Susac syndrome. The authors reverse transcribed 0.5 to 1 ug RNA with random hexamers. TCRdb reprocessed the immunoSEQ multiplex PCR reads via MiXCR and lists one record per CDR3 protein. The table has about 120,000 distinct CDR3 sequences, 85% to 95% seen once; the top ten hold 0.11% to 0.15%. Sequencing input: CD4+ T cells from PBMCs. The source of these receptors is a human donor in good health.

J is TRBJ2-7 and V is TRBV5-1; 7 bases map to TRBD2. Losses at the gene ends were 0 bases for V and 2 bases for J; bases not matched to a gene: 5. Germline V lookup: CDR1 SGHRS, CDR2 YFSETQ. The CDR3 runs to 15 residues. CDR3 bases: TGCGCCAGCAGCTTGGGACTAGCCGCGACCTACGAGCAGTACTTC. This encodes CASSLGLAATYEQYF. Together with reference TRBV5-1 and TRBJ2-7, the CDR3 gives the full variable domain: KAGVTQTPRYLIKTRGQQVTLSCSPISGHRSVSWYQQTPGQGLQFLFEYFSETQRNKGNFPGRFSGRQFSNSRSEMNVSTLELGDSALYLCASSLGLAATYEQYFGPGTRLTVT.

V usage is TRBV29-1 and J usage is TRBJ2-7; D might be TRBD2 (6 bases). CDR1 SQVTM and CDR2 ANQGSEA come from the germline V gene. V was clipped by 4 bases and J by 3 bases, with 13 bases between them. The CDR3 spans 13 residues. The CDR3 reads CSVVAAGGYEQYF. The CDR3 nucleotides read TGCAGCGTTGTCGCGGCCGGGGGCTACGAGCAGTACTTC.

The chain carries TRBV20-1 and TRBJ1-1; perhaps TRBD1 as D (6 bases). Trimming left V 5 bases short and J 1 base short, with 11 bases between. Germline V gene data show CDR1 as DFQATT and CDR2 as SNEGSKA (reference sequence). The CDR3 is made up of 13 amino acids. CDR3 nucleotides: TGCAGTGCTTTAGGGGGGGCGAACACTGAAGCTTTCTTT. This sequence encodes CSALGGANTEAFF.

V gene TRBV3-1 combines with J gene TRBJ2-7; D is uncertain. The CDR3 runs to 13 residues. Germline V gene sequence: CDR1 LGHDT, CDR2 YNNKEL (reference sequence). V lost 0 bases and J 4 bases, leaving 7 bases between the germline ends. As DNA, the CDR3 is TGTGCCAGCAGCCAAGATAGGATATACGAGCAGTACTTC. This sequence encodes CASSQDRIYEQYF.

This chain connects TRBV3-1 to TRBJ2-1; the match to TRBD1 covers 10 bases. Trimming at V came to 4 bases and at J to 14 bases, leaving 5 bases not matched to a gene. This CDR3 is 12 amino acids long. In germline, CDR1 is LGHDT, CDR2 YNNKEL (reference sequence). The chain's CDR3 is CASSPGTGEKFF. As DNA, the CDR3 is TGTGCCAGCAGCCCGGGGACAGGGGAAAAGTTCTTC.

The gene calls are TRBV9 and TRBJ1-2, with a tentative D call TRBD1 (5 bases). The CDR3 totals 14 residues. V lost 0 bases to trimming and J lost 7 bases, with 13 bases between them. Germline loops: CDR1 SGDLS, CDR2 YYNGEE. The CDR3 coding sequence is TGTGCCAGCAGCGTAGCCCAGGGAGCTTCTGGCTACACCTTC. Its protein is CASSVAQGASGYTF.

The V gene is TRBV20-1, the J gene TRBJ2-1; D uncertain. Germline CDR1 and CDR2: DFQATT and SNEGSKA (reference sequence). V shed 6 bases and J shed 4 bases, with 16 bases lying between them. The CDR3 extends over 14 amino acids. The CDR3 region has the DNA TGCAGTGCCAGGATTCCCACGCTGTACAATGAGCAGTTCTTC. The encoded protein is CSARIPTLYNEQFF.

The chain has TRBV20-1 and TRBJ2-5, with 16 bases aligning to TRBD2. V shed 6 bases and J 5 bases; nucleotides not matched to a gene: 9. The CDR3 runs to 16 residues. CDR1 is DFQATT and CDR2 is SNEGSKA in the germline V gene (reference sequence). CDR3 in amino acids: CSAKGTSGGARETQYF. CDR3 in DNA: TGCAGTGCGAAGGGGACTAGCGGGGGGGCCCGGGAGACCCAGTACTTC.

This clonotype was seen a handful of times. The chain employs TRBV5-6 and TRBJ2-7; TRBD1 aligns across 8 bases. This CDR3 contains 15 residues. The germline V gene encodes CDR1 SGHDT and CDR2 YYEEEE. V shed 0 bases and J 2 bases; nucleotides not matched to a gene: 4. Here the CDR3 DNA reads TGTGCCAGCAGCTTGGGCAGGGGGCGAGCCTACGAGCAGTACTTC. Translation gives CASSLGRGRAYEQYF.

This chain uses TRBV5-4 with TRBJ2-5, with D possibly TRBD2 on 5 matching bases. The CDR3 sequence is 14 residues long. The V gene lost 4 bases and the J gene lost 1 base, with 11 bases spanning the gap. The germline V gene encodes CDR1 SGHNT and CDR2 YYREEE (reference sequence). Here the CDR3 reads CASSPPGIQETQYF. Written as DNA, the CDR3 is TGTGCCAGCAGCCCGCCCGGGATCCAAGAGACCCAGTACTTC.

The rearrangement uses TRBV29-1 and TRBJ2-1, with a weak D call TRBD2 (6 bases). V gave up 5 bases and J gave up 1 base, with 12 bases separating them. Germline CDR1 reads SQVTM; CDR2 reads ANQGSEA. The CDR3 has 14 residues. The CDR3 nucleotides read TGCAGCGTTCTGGGGGGTTTTTCCTACAATGAGCAGTTCTTC. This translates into CSVLGGFSYNEQFF.

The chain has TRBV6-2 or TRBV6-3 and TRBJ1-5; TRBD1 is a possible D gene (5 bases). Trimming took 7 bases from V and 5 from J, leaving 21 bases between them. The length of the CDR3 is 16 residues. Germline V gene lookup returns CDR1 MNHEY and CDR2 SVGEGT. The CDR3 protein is CASTAASPGNYQPQHF. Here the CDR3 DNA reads TGTGCCAGCACTGCAGCCTCCCCAGGGAACTATCAGCCCCAGCATTTT.

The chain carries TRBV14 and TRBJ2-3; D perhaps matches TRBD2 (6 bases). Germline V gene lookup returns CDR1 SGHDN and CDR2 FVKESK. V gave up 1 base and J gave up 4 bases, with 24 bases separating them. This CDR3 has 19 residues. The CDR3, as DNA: TGTGCCAGCAGCCAAGGACTGTCGGCGGGGACTTGGGGCGCAGATACGCAGTATTTT. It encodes CASSQGLSAGTWGADTQYF.

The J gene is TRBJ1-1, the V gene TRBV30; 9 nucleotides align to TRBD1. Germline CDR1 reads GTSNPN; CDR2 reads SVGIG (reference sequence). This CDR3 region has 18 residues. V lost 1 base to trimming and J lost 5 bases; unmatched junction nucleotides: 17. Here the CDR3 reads CAWSAMPGQGSKWTEAFF. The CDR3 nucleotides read TGTGCCTGGAGTGCCATGCCGGGACAGGGTAGTAAGTGGACTGAAGCTTTCTTT.

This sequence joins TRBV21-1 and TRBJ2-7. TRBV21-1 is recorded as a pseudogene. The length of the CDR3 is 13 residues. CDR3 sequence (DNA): TGTGCCAGCAGCAAAGACGGTCAGAACGAGCAGTACTTC. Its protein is CASSKDGQNEQYF.

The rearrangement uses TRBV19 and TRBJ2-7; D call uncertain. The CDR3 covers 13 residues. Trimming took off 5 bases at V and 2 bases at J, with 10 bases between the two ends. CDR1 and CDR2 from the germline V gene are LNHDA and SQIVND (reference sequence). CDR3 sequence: CASSPRITYEQYF. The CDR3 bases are TGTGCCAGTAGTCCCCGGATCACCTACGAGCAGTACTTC.